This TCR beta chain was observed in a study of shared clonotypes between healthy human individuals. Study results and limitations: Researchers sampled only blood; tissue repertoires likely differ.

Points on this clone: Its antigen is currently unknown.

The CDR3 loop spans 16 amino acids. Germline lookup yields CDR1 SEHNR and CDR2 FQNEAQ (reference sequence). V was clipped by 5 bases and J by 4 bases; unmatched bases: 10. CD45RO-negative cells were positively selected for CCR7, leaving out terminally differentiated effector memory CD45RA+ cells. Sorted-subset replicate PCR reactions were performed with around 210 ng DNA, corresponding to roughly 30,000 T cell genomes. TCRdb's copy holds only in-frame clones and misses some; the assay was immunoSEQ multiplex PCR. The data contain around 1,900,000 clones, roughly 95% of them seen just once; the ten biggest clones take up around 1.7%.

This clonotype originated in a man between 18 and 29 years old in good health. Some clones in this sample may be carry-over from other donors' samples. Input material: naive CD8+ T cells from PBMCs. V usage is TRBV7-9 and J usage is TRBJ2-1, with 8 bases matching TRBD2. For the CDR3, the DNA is TGTGCCAGCAGCCCCCCGGGACTAGAGGGGTACAATGAGCAGTTCTTC. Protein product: CASSPPGLEGYNEQFF.